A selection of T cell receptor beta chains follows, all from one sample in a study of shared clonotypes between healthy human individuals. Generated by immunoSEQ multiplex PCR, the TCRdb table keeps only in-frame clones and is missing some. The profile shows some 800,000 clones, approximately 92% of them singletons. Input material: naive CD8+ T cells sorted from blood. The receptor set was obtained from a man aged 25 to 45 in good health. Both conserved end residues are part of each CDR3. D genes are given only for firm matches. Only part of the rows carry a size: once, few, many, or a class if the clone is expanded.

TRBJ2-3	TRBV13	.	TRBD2	TGTGCCAGCAGCGCCCGACTAGCGGGAAGGTTAAATACGCAGTATTTT	CASSARLAGRLNTQYF
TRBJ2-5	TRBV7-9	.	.	TGTGCCAGCAGCTCAGGTCAGGCCGGGGACCAGTACTTC	CASSSGQAGDQYF
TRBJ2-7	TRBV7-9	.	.	TGTGCCAGCAGCGGTAGCTCCTACGAGCAGTACTTC	CASSGSSYEQYF
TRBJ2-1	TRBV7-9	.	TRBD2	TGTGCCAGCAGCGCCGGGACTAGCGTTGAGCAGTTCTTC	CASSAGTSVEQFF
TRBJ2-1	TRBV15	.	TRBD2	TGTGCCACCGGGACTAGCGGGAGTGATGAGCAGTTCTTC	CATGTSGSDEQFF
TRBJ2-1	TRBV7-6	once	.	TGTGCCAGCAGCTTTGACGAAGGGGCCTACAATGAGCAGTTCTTC	CASSFDEGAYNEQFF
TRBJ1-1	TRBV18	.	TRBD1	TGTGCCAGCTCACCCTACCCTCTGGACAGGTTGAACACTGAAGCTTTCTTT	CASSPYPLDRLNTEAFF
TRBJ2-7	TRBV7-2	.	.	TGTGCCAGCAGCCCCGCCCCTCCCTACGAGCAGTACTTC	CASSPAPPYEQYF
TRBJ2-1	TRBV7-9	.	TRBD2	TGTGCCAGCACCGGGACTAGCCATAATGAGCAGTTCTTC	CASTGTSHNEQFF
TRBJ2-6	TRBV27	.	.	TGTGCCAGTTTTGGGGGGGCCAACGTCCTGACTTTC	CASFGGANVLTF
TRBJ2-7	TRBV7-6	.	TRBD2	TGTGCCAGCAGCTTAGGGCTAGCGGGAGTGGAAAACGAGCAGTACTTC	CASSLGLAGVENEQYF
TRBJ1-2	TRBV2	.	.	TGTGCCAGCAAAGTAACCTCTAGGGTGGAGCATGGCTACACCTTC	CASKVTSRVEHGYTF
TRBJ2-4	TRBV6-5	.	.	TGTGCCAGCAGTTACTACGGGTCGGGGGACATTCAGTACTTC	CASSYYGSGDIQYF
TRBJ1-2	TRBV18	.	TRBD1	TGTGCCAGCTCATCGACAGGGAATCGGATCGACTATGGCTACACCTTC	CASSSTGNRIDYGYTF
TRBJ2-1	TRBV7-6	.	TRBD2	TGTGCCAGCAGCTTTTCTGGCGGGAGTTCCTACAATGAGCAGTTCTTC	CASSFSGGSSYNEQFF
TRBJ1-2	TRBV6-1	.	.	TGTGCCAGCAGTGATAGTTTAGGGAGTAACTATGGCTACACCTTC	CASSDSLGSNYGYTF
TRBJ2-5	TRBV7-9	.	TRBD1	TGTGCCAGCAGCTCTGTTGGATGGGACAGGGCTCAGGGCCAAGAGACCCAGTACTTC	CASSSVGWDRAQGQETQYF
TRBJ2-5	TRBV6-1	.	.	TGTGCCAGCAGTGAAGCTATGAGCTTCCAAGAGACCCAGTACTTC	CASSEAMSFQETQYF
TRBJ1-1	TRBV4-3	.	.	TGCGCCAGCAGCCAAGATCCTCTTTCCGGGACGTATCGCTTT	CASSQDPLSGTYRF
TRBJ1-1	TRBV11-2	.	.	TGTGCCAGCAGCCCCGGGGGGATGGAAGCTTTCTTT	CASSPGGMEAFF
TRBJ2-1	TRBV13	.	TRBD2	TGTGCCAGCAACGTGGCAGGGAGGGCGGGGAATGAGCAGTTCTTC	CASNVAGRAGNEQFF
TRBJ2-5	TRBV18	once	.	TGTGCCAGCTCGCCGGGAACTAGTCAAGAGACCCAGTACTTC	CASSPGTSQETQYF
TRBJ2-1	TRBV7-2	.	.	TGTGCCAGCAGCTTAGAGGGCCTCCCCTTTGTCAATGAGCAGTTCTTC	CASSLEGLPFVNEQFF
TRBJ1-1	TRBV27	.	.	TGTGCCAGCAGCCCCCTGGGAGCGCGCATGAACACTGAAGCTTTCTTT	CASSPLGARMNTEAFF
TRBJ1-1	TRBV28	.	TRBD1	TGTGCCAGCAGTTCTACATGGGGGACAGGGGGCGTAGGATGGACTGAAGCTTTCTTT	CASSSTWGTGGVGWTEAFF
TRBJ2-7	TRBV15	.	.	TGTGCCACCAGTCCAGACTCATCACATTACGAGCAGTACTTC	CATSPDSSHYEQYF
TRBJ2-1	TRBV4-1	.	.	TGCGCCAGCAGCCAAGATGCAACTGGTAATGAGCAGTTCTTC	CASSQDATGNEQFF
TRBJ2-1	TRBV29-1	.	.	TGCAGCGTTGACGGGACACCCTACTACAATGAGCAGTTCTTC	CSVDGTPYYNEQFF
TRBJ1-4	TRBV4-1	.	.	TGCGCCAGCAGCCAAGGGGGTTGGAACGGAGAAAAACTGTTTTTT	CASSQGGWNGEKLFF
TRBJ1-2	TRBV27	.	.	TGTGCCAGCAGTTTATTAGAGGGGAAAGGCTACACCTTC	CASSLLEGKGYTF
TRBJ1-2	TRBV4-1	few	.	TGCGCCAGCAGCCCTGTCCCCGGGGACAACGCGTATGGCTACACCTTC	CASSPVPGDNAYGYTF
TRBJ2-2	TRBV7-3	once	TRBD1	TGTGCCAGCAGCTTCCCAGACAGGGAGCCCGGGGAGCTGTTTTTT	CASSFPDREPGELFF
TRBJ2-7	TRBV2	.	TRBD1	TGTGCCAGCAGTGAAGCGAGGGGGCGCCCCGACTACGAGCAGTACTTC	CASSEARGRPDYEQYF
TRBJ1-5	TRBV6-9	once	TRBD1	TGTGCCAGCAGTTATTTAAGGACAGGGCTTGTATGCCCCCAGCATTTT	CASSYLRTGLVCPQHF
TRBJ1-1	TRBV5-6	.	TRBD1	TGTGCCAGCAGCCGTTGGAGGACAGGGGATCGTTCCGAAGCTTTCTTT	CASSRWRTGDRSEAFF
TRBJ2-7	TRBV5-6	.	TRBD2	TGTGCCAGCAGCGAGGGACTAGATCCAGGCGAGCAGTACTTC	CASSEGLDPGEQYF
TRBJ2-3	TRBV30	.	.	TGTGCCTGGAGTATTGATACGCAGTATTTT	CAWSIDTQYF
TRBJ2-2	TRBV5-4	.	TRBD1	TGTGCCAGCAGCTTGGGGGACAGGGATCACGGGGAGCTGTTTTTT	CASSLGDRDHGELFF
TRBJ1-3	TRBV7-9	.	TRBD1	TGTGCCAGCAGCTCCCCGAGCGGGGACAGGGGTTTTGGAAACACCATATATTTT	CASSSPSGDRGFGNTIYF
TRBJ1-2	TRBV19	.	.	TGTGCCAGTATGAAGGGCTACTATGGCTACACCTTC	CASMKGYYGYTF
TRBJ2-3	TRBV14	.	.	TGTGCCAGCAGCCTAGTGGAAGGCACAGATACGCAGTATTTT	CASSLVEGTDTQYF
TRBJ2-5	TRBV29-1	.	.	TGCAGCGTTGCACGGGGGATGGACCAAGAGACCCAGTACTTC	CSVARGMDQETQYF
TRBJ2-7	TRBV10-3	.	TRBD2	TGTGCCATCAGTGAGTCACTAGCGGGGTCCTACGAGCAGTACTTC	CAISESLAGSYEQYF
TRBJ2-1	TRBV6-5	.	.	TGTGCCTGCGGGGACAGACACTACAATGAGCAGTTCTTC	CACGDRHYNEQFF
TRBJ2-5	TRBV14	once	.	TGTGCCAGCAGAGGAGGCAGCTGGGGAGAGACCCAGTACTTC	CASRGGSWGETQYF
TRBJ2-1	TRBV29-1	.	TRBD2	TGCAGCGTTAGCGGGAGTCCCGCCTACAATGAGCAGTTCTTC	CSVSGSPAYNEQFF
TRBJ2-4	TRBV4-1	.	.	TGCGCCAGCAGCCAAGGTTTTTTAGCCAAAAACATTCAGTACTTC	CASSQGFLAKNIQYF
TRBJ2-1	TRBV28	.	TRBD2	TGTGCCAGCATTTCCAGCTCGCACATAGGCGGGAGGGCCCGTAGAAATGAGCAGTTCTTC	CASISSSHIGGRARRNEQFF
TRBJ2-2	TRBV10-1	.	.	TGCGCCAGCAGTGAGAATAAGGGCACCGGGGAGCTGTTTTTT	CASSENKGTGELFF
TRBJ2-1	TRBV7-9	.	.	TGTGCCACCTCGGGAGTATCATCCTACAATGAGCAGTTCTTC	CATSGVSSYNEQFF
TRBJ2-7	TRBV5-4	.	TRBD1	TGTGCCAGCACCACGACAGGGGATCGGGTCGAGCAGTACTTC	CASTTTGDRVEQYF
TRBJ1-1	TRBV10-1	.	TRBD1	TGCGCCAGCAGCGCCGGGACAGGGGGCTTGAACACTGAAGCTTTCTTT	CASSAGTGGLNTEAFF
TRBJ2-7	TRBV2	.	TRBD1	TGTGCCAGCAGGGGACAGCCATACGAGCAGTACTTC	CASRGQPYEQYF
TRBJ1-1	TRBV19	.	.	TGTGCCAGTAGCTCTCACCCCAACACTGAAGCTTTCTTT	CASSSHPNTEAFF